A selection of T cell receptor beta chains follows, all from one sample in a study of patients and donors after allogeneic stem cell transplantation. A single record per CDR3 protein comes from TCRdb applying MiXCR to the RT-PCR reads. The data hold over 200,000 distinct CDR3 sequences, with around 40% observed a single time. The material sequenced was blood, either unsorted or a sorted T cell fraction (not recorded which). Receptors originate from a human donor who was either an allogeneic HSCT recipient or a stem cell or donor lymphocyte infusion donor (not recorded which). It is not recorded whose cells these are; they may come from a transplant donor. CDR3s include the opening cysteine and the closing phenylalanine or tryptophan. Each record gives: D gene, V gene, J gene, clone size, CDR3 DNA, CDR3 protein. A D gene is named only where the DNA matches it firmly. Clone sizes are given selectively: once, few, many, or a class where the clone is expanded.

>NA|TRBV7-2|TRBJ2-5|NA
TGTGCCAGCAGCACCCGGACAGTTCAAGAGACCCAGTACTTC
CASSTRTVQETQYF
>TRBD1|TRBV10-3|TRBJ1-4|few
TGTGCCATCAGTTCCGACGGACAGGGGAAGGAAAAACTGTTTTTT
CAISSDGQGKEKLFF
>NA|TRBV20-1|TRBJ1-2|few
TGCAGTGCTAGAGATGATGCTCGGCACGGAGACTATGGCTACACCTTC
CSARDDARHGDYGYTF
>NA|TRBV20-1|TRBJ2-7|NA
TGCAGTGCTAGAACCAGGGTTAATTACGAGCAGTACTTC
CSARTRVNYEQYF
>NA|TRBV20-1|TRBJ2-7|NA
TGCAGTGCTAGATGGGCGTTCTACGAGCAGTACTTC
CSARWAFYEQYF
>NA|TRBV4-1|TRBJ1-5|few
TGCGCCAGCAGCCAAGACGCCAGATCCAATCAGCCCCAGCATTTT
CASSQDARSNQPQHF
>NA|TRBV12-3/TRBV12-4|TRBJ1-2|few
TGTGCCAGCAGTTTACAGGCCCATCACTATGGCTACACCTTC
CASSLQAHHYGYTF
>TRBD2|TRBV13|TRBJ2-3|few
TGTGCCAGCAGCCCCGGACTAGCGGGTATCACAGATACGCAGTATTTT
CASSPGLAGITDTQYF
>TRBD1|TRBV5-1|TRBJ1-4|NA
TGCGCCAGCAGCTGGACAGGGACCCATAATGAAAAACTGTTTTTT
CASSWTGTHNEKLFF
>NA|TRBV10-3|TRBJ1-2|few
TGTGCCATCAGTGAGCCGGGACCCGGGGTTGTCGACAATGGCTACACCTTC
CAISEPGPGVVDNGYTF
>NA|TRBV5-1|TRBJ1-1|few
TGCGCCAGCAGCCCCGAGGGCTGGACCACTTTCTTT
CASSPEGWTTFF
>TRBD1|TRBV20-1|TRBJ1-2|NA
TGCAGTTATCAAAAGGACAGGGAGACTAACTATGGCTACACCTTC
CSYQKDRETNYGYTF
>NA|TRBV10-3|TRBJ1-1|NA
TGTGCCACCTTGATATCGCCGAGGACTGAAGCTTTCTTT
CATLISPRTEAFF
>NA|TRBV4-1|TRBJ2-3|NA
TGCGCCAGCAGCCACCCCCAGAGACAGGCCCCAGATACGCAGTATTTT
CASSHPQRQAPDTQYF
>NA|TRBV7-8|TRBJ2-1|NA
TGTGCCAGCAGCTTACGGCGGGTTTCGGGTCGGGATGAGCAGTTCTTC
CASSLRRVSGRDEQFF
>NA|TRBV12-3/TRBV12-4|TRBJ2-2|NA
TGTGCCAGCAGTTTTCCGGACACCGGGGAGCTGTTTTTT
CASSFPDTGELFF
>NA|TRBV4-1|TRBJ1-4|NA
TGCGCCAGCAGCACCCCGCGGGGCTTAGAAAAACTGTTTTTT
CASSTPRGLEKLFF
>NA|TRBV12-3/TRBV12-4|TRBJ2-1|NA
TGTGCCAGCAGTTTACCCCACGGAGGAGGGGGGGATGAGCAGTTCTTC
CASSLPHGGGGDEQFF
>NA|TRBV25-1|TRBJ2-5|few
TGTGCCAGCAGTGAATCCCCAGGGCCAGGGGAGACCCAGTACTTC
CASSESPGPGETQYF
>TRBD1|TRBV5-1|TRBJ1-2|few
TGCGCCAGCAGCTTGGAAGTACAGGGGGCGAACTATGGCTACACCTTC
CASSLEVQGANYGYTF
>NA|TRBV19|TRBJ1-5|NA
TGTGCCAGTAGTATCACGGATTATAGCAATCAGCCCCAGCATTTT
CASSITDYSNQPQHF
>NA|TRBV6-2/TRBV6-3|TRBJ1-5|NA
TGTGCCAGCGTACTTACCAGGGATGATCAGCCCCAGCATTTT
CASVLTRDDQPQHF
>NA|TRBV27|TRBJ1-5|few
TGTGCCAGCAGTCACCGACAGTCTCAGCCCCAGCATTTT
CASSHRQSQPQHF
>NA|TRBV29-1|TRBJ2-5|NA
TGCAGCGTTTTAGGGGGGGCAGGAGAGACCCAGTACTTC
CSVLGGAGETQYF
>TRBD1|TRBV5-1|TRBJ1-1|few
TGCGCCAGCAGCTTTGTGCGGGACAGTTCGAACACTGAAGCTTTCTTT
CASSFVRDSSNTEAFF
>NA|TRBV5-1|TRBJ2-2|few
TGCGCCAGCAGCTGGGGGCCCACAAATATCGGGGAGCTGTTTTTT
CASSWGPTNIGELFF
>NA|TRBV3-1|TRBJ1-5|few
TGTGCCAGCAGCCAACAGCTAAATCAGCCCCAGCATTTT
CASSQQLNQPQHF
>NA|TRBV18|TRBJ1-1|NA
TGTGCCAGCTCACCACCGGCCAGGGAAGGCACTGAAGCTTTCTTT
CASSPPAREGTEAFF
>NA|TRBV12-3/TRBV12-4|TRBJ1-5|few
TGTGCCAGCACCATAGGACGGGGGGCCAATCAGCCCCAGCATTTT
CASTIGRGANQPQHF
>NA|TRBV3-1|TRBJ2-5|few
TGTGCCAGCAGCCGCCGCGACAGCCAAGAGACCCAGTACTTC
CASSRRDSQETQYF
>NA|TRBV20-1|TRBJ2-3|NA
TGCAGTGCTAGGAGGCGACCCCTCCGTGATACGCAGTATTTT
CSARRRPLRDTQYF
>NA|TRBV5-1|TRBJ1-5|NA
TGCGCCAGCAGCTTGGACGGTAATTCCCAGCCCCAGCATTTT
CASSLDGNSQPQHF
>TRBD2|TRBV6-5|TRBJ2-5|few
TGTGCCAGCATGGGAGGGCGGGAGACCCAGTACTTC
CASMGGRETQYF
>TRBD2|TRBV7-2|TRBJ2-1|NA
TGTGCCAGCAGCACGGAGCGCTTCGGGAGGCCCAATGAGCAGTTCTTC
CASSTERFGRPNEQFF
>NA|TRBV12-3/TRBV12-4|TRBJ1-5|NA
TGTGCCAGCAGTTCCACAGACAATCAGCCCCAGCATTTT
CASSSTDNQPQHF
>TRBD1|TRBV2|TRBJ1-6|NA
TGTGCCAGCAGTGCTGACAGGGGGGGTTCACCCCTCCACTTT
CASSADRGGSPLHF
>TRBD1|TRBV3-1|TRBJ1-1|NA
TGTGCCAGCAGCCTCCCGGGACAGGGGGCGCGGACTGAAGCTTTCTTT
CASSLPGQGARTEAFF
>NA|TRBV5-1|TRBJ1-2|NA
TGCGCCAGCAGCTTGGAGGGCCCTAACTATGGCTACACCTTC
CASSLEGPNYGYTF
>NA|TRBV9|TRBJ1-2|NA
TGTGCCAGCAGCGTAGGGGACGGCCCCGTCGGAGGCTACACCTTC
CASSVGDGPVGGYTF
>NA|TRBV7-9|TRBJ1-2|NA
TGTGCCAGCAGCTTAAGGGGCCGGTTGGATGGCTACACCTTC
CASSLRGRLDGYTF
>TRBD1|TRBV7-6|TRBJ2-7|NA
TGTGCCAGCAGCCGAATCGGACAGGGACTTTCCTACGAGCAGTACTTC
CASSRIGQGLSYEQYF
>NA|TRBV7-9|TRBJ2-5|NA
TGTGCCAGCAGCTTATCGACAGGGAGGGAGACCCAGTACTTC
CASSLSTGRETQYF